These 25 T cell receptor beta chains originate from one sample sequenced in a study of blood T cells in healthy people across ages (dated by TCRdb to 2014 to 2015). The library was produced with 5' RACE. Sequencing took place on an Illumina HiSeq 2500. A second PCR of roughly 6 to 12 cycles was performed with a sample-barcoded 5' primer and a J-beta primer mix. TCRdb itself trimmed the public reads at Q25 with fastp, ran MiXCR and retained productive beta chains. Rows are combined by CDR3 protein, so each entry shows the most common genes and DNA. This sample holds 850,000 to 1,000,000 distinct CDR3 sequences; roughly 51% were observed only once. About 21% of the sample is in the top ten clones. Material for sequencing was blood. Receptors originate from a woman aged 55-75 years in good health.

The genes are TRBV28 and TRBJ2-5; 7 bases line up with TRBD2. J lost 5 bases, V lost 5 bases, and 14 bases had no gene match. Germline assignment: CDR1 MDHEN and CDR2 SYDVKM. The CDR3 is 16 residues long. DNA for the CDR3: TGTGCCAGCAGTCTATCGACCCTCCGGGGGGTGGAGACCCAGTACTTC. Encoded protein: CASSLSTLRGVETQYF.

This clonotype was seen more than once but under ten times. V and J are TRBV4-1 and TRBJ2-3; D uncertain. Germline-derived CDR1 and CDR2 are MGHRA and YSYEKL. V was shortened by 4 bases and J by 0 bases, with 17 bases between the two germline ends. The CDR3 extends over 17 amino acids. CDR3 loop: CASSLDHIEYSTDTQYF. The CDR3 region has the DNA TGCGCCAGCAGCCTCGATCATATAGAATATAGCACAGATACGCAGTATTTT.

The rearrangement joins TRBV7-2 to TRBJ2-4; maybe TRBD1 (6 bases). The closer fit of TRBJ2-7 to the DNA end suggests the J call may be wrong. This CDR3 contains 16 residues. Germline V CDR1 and CDR2: SGHTA, FQGNSA. CDR3 coding DNA: TGTGCCAGCAGCCGAGGGATAAACAGGGAGAGCTACGAGCAGTACTTC. Its protein product is CASSRGINRESYEQYF.

V usage is TRBV29-1 and J usage is TRBJ1-2, with 7 positions matching TRBD1. Germline V lookup: CDR1 SQVTM, CDR2 ANQGSEA. CDR3 length: 12 amino acids. V shed 6 bases, J shed 4 bases, and the junction held 5 bases outside the gene matches. CDR3 DNA sequence: TGCAGCGTCGTGACAGGGCGCTATGGCTACACCTTC. This encodes CSVVTGRYGYTF.

This clonotype was observed a few times. V gene TRBV29-1 combines with J gene TRBJ1-5; D is possibly TRBD1 (6 bases). Between the trimmed V and J ends, which lost 5 bases and 4 bases, there was a span of 12 bases. There are 13 residues in the CDR3. The germline V gene encodes CDR1 SQVTM and CDR2 ANQGSEA. CDR3 sequence: CSVLGGGNQPQHF. For the CDR3, the DNA is TGCAGCGTTCTCGGAGGGGGAAATCAGCCCCAGCATTTT.

The rearrangement joins TRBV9 to TRBJ2-7; the match to TRBD2 covers 11 bases. Germline assignment: CDR1 SGDLS and CDR2 YYNGEE. The junction had 5 bases not matched to a gene; V was cut back by 3 bases and J by 0 bases. The CDR3 is 16 residues long. DNA for the CDR3: TGTGCCAGCAGCGAACCTACTAGCGGGAGCTCCTACGAGCAGTACTTC. Protein product: CASSEPTSGSSYEQYF. Drawing the rest from reference TRBV9 and TRBJ2-7, the complete variable domain is DSGVTQTPKHLITATGQRVTLRCSPRSGDLSVYWYQQSLDQGLQFLIQYYNGEERAKGNILERFSAQQFPDLHSELNLSSLELGDSALYFCASSEPTSGSSYEQYFGPGTRLTVT.

The chain carries TRBV5-6 and TRBJ1-2; a possible D gene is TRBD1 (6 bases). V lost 0 bases and J lost 4, with 13 bases in between. Germline CDR1 SGHDT, CDR2 YYEEEE. The CDR3 totals 15 residues. This CDR3 is CASSLGGTTVYGYTF. The CDR3 DNA reads TGTGCCAGCAGCTTGGGGGGGACAACCGTCTATGGCTACACCTTC.

This clonotype has just a few counts. The V call is TRBV4-2, the J call TRBJ2-7; TRBD1 aligns across 7 bases. Per germline, CDR1 LGHNA and CDR2 YNFKEQ. There are 15 residues in the CDR3. Trimming at V came to 2 bases and at J to 4 bases, leaving 8 bases not matched to a gene. CDR3 sequence: CASSQQPGQIYEQYF. As DNA, the CDR3 is TGTGCCAGCAGCCAACAGCCGGGACAGATATACGAGCAGTACTTC.

For this clonotype: A much larger clone differs by one base, so this may be a read error. This chain joins TRBV29-1 and TRBJ2-1; the match to TRBD2 covers 11 bases. The CDR3 runs 16 residues. Germline loops: CDR1 SQVTM, CDR2 ANQGSEA. CDR3 sequence: CSVAEVAGGLGNERFF. CDR3 DNA sequence: TGCAGCGTTGCTGAGGTAGCGGGAGGGTTGGGCAATGAGCGGTTCTTC.

This chain joins TRBV12-3 or TRBV12-4 and TRBJ2-5; TRBD2 matches at 9 bases. Trimming at V came to 7 bases and at J to 4 bases, leaving 13 bases not matched to a gene. CDR3 size: 16 residues. CDR3 residues: CASNKSGREGGETQYF. The CDR3, as DNA: TGTGCCAGCAACAAAAGCGGGCGGGAGGGGGGAGAGACCCAGTACTTC.

The V and J genes are TRBV21-1 and TRBJ2-7; TRBD2 is the table's D call and was not checked against the DNA. TRBV21-1 corresponds to a pseudogene. CDR3 length: 17 amino acids. CDR3 sequence: CASSKERSGEETYEQYF. Here the CDR3 DNA reads TGTGCCAGCAGCAAAGAACGGAGCGGTGAAGAAACCTACGAGCAGTACTTC.

The chain is built from TRBV28 and TRBJ2-7, with 8 nucleotides matching TRBD2. The CDR3 contains 15 residues. CDR1 and CDR2 (germline): MDHEN, SYDVKM. Trimming cost V 5 bases and J 3 bases; bases outside gene matches: 9. CDR3: CASSLWRLAFYEQYF. CDR3 nucleotides: TGTGCCAGCAGTCTCTGGAGACTAGCGTTCTACGAGCAGTACTTC.

Only a few counts were recorded for this clonotype. The chain uses TRBV6-6 and TRBJ2-7, with TRBD1 matching 10 bases. The germline V gene encodes CDR1 MNHNY and CDR2 SVGAGI (reference sequence). With 6 bases clipped from V and 4 bases from J, the junction kept 9 bases outside the gene matches. This CDR3 is built from 15 residues. The CDR3 region is CASRMKTGGMYEQYF. The CDR3 DNA follows: TGTGCCAGCAGGATGAAGACAGGGGGCATGTACGAGCAGTACTTC.

This clonotype showed up just a few times. The chain links TRBV7-2 to TRBJ2-3, with 11 bases aligning to TRBD2. CDR1 and CDR2 (germline): SGHTA, FQGNSA. Germline trimming cut 4 bases from V and 6 bases from J; bases unmatched to any gene: 9. The CDR3 runs to 16 residues. The CDR3 DNA sequence: TGTGCCAGCAGCTCAAGGTTAGCGGGAGGGCCGGATACGCAGTATTTT. As protein: CASSSRLAGGPDTQYF.

Only one count was recorded for this clonotype. The chain has TRBV11-2 and TRBJ1-2; TRBD1 matches at 7 bases. The CDR3 totals 15 residues. V was clipped by 8 bases and J by 8 bases; unmatched bases: 17. Germline V gene sequence: CDR1 SGHAT, CDR2 FQNNGV. Written as DNA, the CDR3 is TGTGCCAGCGGATACCGGGACAGCGTCGCCGAGGGCTACACCTTC. Translated, it gives CASGYRDSVAEGYTF.

This chain links TRBV29-1 with TRBJ2-2; a weak D match, TRBD2 (6 bases). From germline, CDR1 is SQVTM and CDR2 ANQGSEA. The V end was cut by 4 bases, the J end by 3 bases, with 15 bases between. The CDR3 is made up of 15 amino acids. The CDR3 DNA reads as TGCAGCGTTGCCTTGGGTTGGGAGGACACCGGGGAGCTGTTTTTT. As protein: CSVALGWEDTGELFF.

This clonotype was seen a few times. The chain links TRBV10-3 to TRBJ2-1; maybe TRBD2 (5 bases). CDR3 size: 17 residues. Deletions cut 4 bases from V and 6 bases from J, with 22 bases between. The germline V gene has CDR1 ENHRY and CDR2 SYGVKD. The CDR3 nucleotides read TGTGCCATCAGTGTCGTCGCGGGCACGGCCTCGTTCAATGAGCAGTTCTTC. Encoded protein: CAISVVAGTASFNEQFF.

V is TRBV10-2 and J is TRBJ2-2; D possibly corresponds to TRBD2 (6 bases). The V end lost 9 bases, the J end lost 5 bases, and 13 bases lay between the germline ends. The CDR3 runs to 13 residues. Germline V gene data show CDR1 as WSHSY and CDR2 as SAAADI. Here the CDR3 reads CASAGFWTGELFF. The CDR3 DNA follows: TGCGCCAGTGCGGGGTTTTGGACCGGGGAGCTGTTTTTT.

This clonotype came up once. V is TRBV24-1 and J is TRBJ2-3; 7 bases are a match to TRBD1. This CDR3 spans 17 amino acids. Germline CDR1 and CDR2: KGHDR and SFDVKD. V gave up 5 bases and J gave up 2 bases; unmatched junction bases: 12. The CDR3 DNA is TGTGCCACCAGTGCCGAAGGACAGGCACCCTACACAGATACGCAGTATTTT. Amino acid sequence: CATSAEGQAPYTDTQYF.

Concerning this clonotype itself: One junction end does not reproduce the germline sequence, and a read error may be involved. The J gene is TRBJ2-5, the V gene TRBV12-3 or TRBV12-4, with D maybe TRBD2 (6 bases). The CDR3 is made up of 15 amino acids. CDR3 DNA: TGTGCCAGCAGTTTTGGTGCGGGAAGGGGAGAGGCCCAGTACTTC. Protein product: CASSFGAGRGEAQYF.

This clonotype was detected a few times. The rearrangement uses TRBV7-2 and TRBJ2-1; D is perhaps TRBD1 (5 bases). Germline V lookup: CDR1 SGHTA, CDR2 FQGNSA. The V end was cut by 2 bases, the J end by 12 bases, with 8 bases between. The CDR3 contains 11 residues. CDR3 region: CASSLQGRQFF. The CDR3 DNA reads as TGTGCCAGCAGCTTACAGGGTCGGCAGTTCTTC.

The V gene is TRBV29-1, the J gene TRBJ2-1, with TRBD2 identical over 8 bases. Germline V gives CDR1 SQVTM, CDR2 ANQGSEA. V shed 7 bases and J 6 bases; nucleotides not matched to a gene: 5. The CDR3 has 12 residues. CDR3 DNA: TGCAGCGACTCCGGGACTAGCAATGAGCAGTTCTTC. This translates into CSDSGTSNEQFF.

This rearrangement joins TRBV4-2 to TRBJ2-7; no firm D call. CDR1 and CDR2 from the germline V gene are LGHNA and YNFKEQ. The germline V and J ends were trimmed by 4 bases and 5 bases, with 12 bases remaining between them. The CDR3 contains 13 residues. The CDR3 DNA reads TGTGCCAGCAGCCCCGGTTGGGGTGACGAGCAGTACTTC. Its translation is CASSPGWGDEQYF.

Comments on this clonotype: A junction end diverges from the germline sequence, so it may reflect a read error. The J gene is TRBJ2-1, the V gene TRBV9; TRBD2 agrees at 10 bases. The germline V gene encodes CDR1 SGDLS and CDR2 YYNGEE. The CDR3 totals 18 residues. The CDR3 sequence is CASSPRPSGSFSYNKQFF. The CDR3 nucleotides read TGTGCCAGCAGCCCTAGACCTAGCGGGAGTTTCTCCTACAATAAGCAGTTCTTC.

The chain joins TRBV6-1 to TRBJ2-5; possibly TRBD2 for D (5 bases). The V and J ends lost 4 bases and 3 bases respectively, with 9 bases between them. The germline gives CDR1 MNHNS, CDR2 SASEGT. This CDR3 contains 13 residues. In DNA, the CDR3 is TGTGCCAGCAGTGCGAGGGCGGAAGAGACCCAGTACTTC. Amino acids: CASSARAEETQYF.